The 10 T cell receptor beta chains below all came from one sample that was sequenced in a study of blood T cell repertoires in COVID-19. Method: immunoSEQ multiplex PCR; TCRdb's copy keeps in-frame clones and lacks some. The table has fewer than 300,000 clones, over 75% seen once; the top ten hold approximately 9%. What was sequenced was peripheral blood. The receptors here all came from a human donor in a cohort sampled during active COVID-19.

The chain couples TRBV7-2 to TRBJ1-6; 8 positions match TRBD1. The V segment lost 6 bases and the J segment 9 bases; nucleotides outside the gene matches: 7. Per germline, CDR1 SGHTA and CDR2 FQGNSA. CDR3 length equals 14 residues. CDR3 in DNA: TGTGCCAGCAGACCCGGACAGGGACCTTCACCCCTCCACTTT. This codes for CASRPGQGPSPLHF. The full variable domain, with the rest looked up from reference TRBV7-2 and TRBJ1-6, is GAGVSQSPSNKVTEKGKDVELRCDPISGHTALYWYRQSLGQGLEFLIYFQGNSAPDKSGLPSDRFSAERTGGSVSTLTIQRTQQEDSAVYLCASRPGQGPSPLHFGNGTRLTVT.

The chain links TRBV2 to TRBJ1-3, with D unclear. Germline CDR1 SNHLY, CDR2 FYNNEI. This CDR3 is 19 amino acids long. The V end lost 5 bases, the J end lost 1 base, and 24 bases lay between the germline ends. The CDR3 nucleotides read TGTGCCAGCAGTTACCGACGCTACCCAAGCGATATTTCTGGAAACACCATATATTTT. Translated: CASSYRRYPSDISGNTIYF. The full variable domain, with the rest looked up from reference TRBV2 and TRBJ1-3, is EPEVTQTPSHQVTQMGQEVILRCVPISNHLYFYWYRQILGQKVEFLVSFYNNEISEKSEIFDDQFSVERPDGSNFTLKIRSTKLEDSAMYFCASSYRRYPSDISGNTIYFGEGSWLTVV.

The J gene is TRBJ2-2, the V gene TRBV2; TRBD2 matches at 7 bases. CDR1 and CDR2 from the germline V gene are SNHLY and FYNNEI. The CDR3 is 16 amino acids. The V gene end was trimmed by 5 bases and the J gene end by 3 bases; junction bases not matched to a gene: 9. DNA for the CDR3: TGTGCCAGCAGTTGGGGGTTTGCGGGAGACACCGGGGAGCTGTTTTTT. This gives the protein CASSWGFAGDTGELFF.

The gene calls are TRBV11-2 and TRBJ1-3; D might be TRBD1 (5 bases). The germline CDR1 and CDR2 sequences are SGHAT and FQNNGV. The CDR3 is 16 residues long. With 0 bases removed from V and 2 bases from J, the gap between germline ends came to 11 bases. The CDR3 reads CASSLERGLPGNTIYF. CDR3 bases: TGTGCCAGCAGCTTAGAGCGGGGCCTGCCTGGAAACACCATATATTTT.

The chain combines TRBV7-9 with TRBJ1-6; a possible D gene is TRBD1 (5 bases). V lost 0 bases and J 7 bases, leaving 10 bases between the germline ends. The CDR3 length is 15 residues. Looked up from germline, CDR1 is SEHNR and CDR2 is FQNEAQ (reference sequence). The DNA of the CDR3 is TGTGCCAGCAGCTTAGCGCGGGGGAACAATTCACCCCTCCACTTT. Encoded protein: CASSLARGNNSPLHF.

The V gene is TRBV2, the J gene TRBJ2-2; 7 bases map to TRBD1. Trimming removed 8 bases from V and 0 bases from J; junction bases left unmatched: 6. The CDR3 runs 15 residues. Germline values: CDR1 SNHLY, CDR2 FYNNEI. CDR3 coding DNA: TGTGCCAGCCAACGACAGGGAGCGAACACCGGGGAGCTGTTTTTT. Protein sequence: CASQRQGANTGELFF.

This chain joins TRBV5-8 and TRBJ2-5; 13 positions match TRBD2. Trimming cost V 5 bases and J 5 bases; bases outside gene matches: 6. The length of the CDR3 is 15 residues. Germline V gives CDR1 SGHTS, CDR2 YDEGEE. CDR3 residues: CASRLLAGGPETQYF. Written as DNA, the CDR3 is TGTGCCAGCAGACTACTAGCGGGGGGGCCGGAGACCCAGTACTTC.

About this clone: The junction departs from germline at one end; a sequencing error may be responsible. J is TRBJ1-6 and V is TRBV23-1; the D gene is possibly TRBD1 (6 bases). TRBV23-1 is treated as an ORF (open reading frame) with a function not yet certain. CDR3 length equals 15 residues. The CDR3 region is CASSQWTDPNSPLHF. For the CDR3, the DNA is TGCGCCAGTAGTCAATGGACAGACCCTAATTCACCCCTCCACTTT.

V gene TRBV21-1 combines with J gene TRBJ1-6; the table assigns TRBD1, which was not confirmed against the DNA. TRBV21-1 is assigned pseudogene status. The CDR3 is 16 amino acids. The CDR3 here is CASSKSGQSSNSPLHF. In nucleotides, the CDR3 is TGTGCCAGCAGCAAAAGTGGACAGAGTAGTAATTCACCCCTCCACTTT.

The chain is built from TRBV9 and TRBJ1-2; possibly TRBD1 for D (5 bases). In germline, CDR1 is SGDLS, CDR2 YYNGEE. The germline V and J ends were trimmed by 0 bases and 4 bases, with 10 bases remaining between them. CDR3 length equals 14 residues. The CDR3 loop is CASSVEEDSYGYTF. The CDR3 DNA follows: TGTGCCAGCAGCGTAGAAGAAGACAGCTATGGCTACACCTTC. Drawing the rest from reference TRBV9 and TRBJ1-2, the complete variable domain is DSGVTQTPKHLITATGQRVTLRCSPRSGDLSVYWYQQSLDQGLQFLIQYYNGEERAKGNILERFSAQQFPDLHSELNLSSLELGDSALYFCASSVEEDSYGYTFGSGTRLTVV.